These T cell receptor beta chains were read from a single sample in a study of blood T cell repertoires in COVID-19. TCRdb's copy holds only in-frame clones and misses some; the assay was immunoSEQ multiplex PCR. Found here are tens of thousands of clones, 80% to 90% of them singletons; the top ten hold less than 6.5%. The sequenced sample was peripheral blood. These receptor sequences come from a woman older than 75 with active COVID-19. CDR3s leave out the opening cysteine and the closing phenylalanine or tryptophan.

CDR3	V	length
ASSLGGQGTEAF	TRBV5-1	12
ASSLQGTGSYEQY	TRBV28	13
ATSDLTESGANVLT	TRBV24-1	14
ASTRGQGGYEQY	TRBV19	12
ASRLDTMNTEAF	TRBV5-4	12
ASSPPGEMNTEAF	TRBV7-8	13
ASSMWPPAGSSYNEQF	TRBV19	16
ASSARVGAVLTGELF	TRBV28	15
AISDPRDTGELF	TRBV10-3	12
ASSQGVAGGYYNEQF	TRBV4-3	15
ASSFGLAGVHTGELF	TRBV5-6	15
ASLPHQANTGELF	TRBV2	13
ASSLPRMNTGELF	TRBV3-1/TRBV3-2	13
ASSLGTGTSEQY	TRBV27	12
ASSSNDRGVGGYT	TRBV7-2	13
ASSPGTGVLTGNTIY	TRBV27	15
ATDAGGAGTDTQY	TRBV10-3	13
ASSLAPGSQETQY	TRBV7-6	13
ASSQDSSGRAYEQY	TRBV4-3	14
ASSIGLASYNEQF	TRBV19	13
ASSPTGAVQPQH	TRBV18	12
SARENEQF	TRBV20-1	8
ASEGNTEAF	TRBV6-5	9
SASSGTSGRAYNEQF	TRBV20-1	15
ASSRPRAGDSYNEQF	TRBV19	15
ASSLGAVPYEQY	TRBV7-2	12
ASSHHLSGTDTQY	TRBV5-8	13
ATRRSAEPIHNEQF	TRBV25-1	14
ASSRKWGGSTEAF	TRBV6-5	13
ASSWKQGYTEAF	TRBV19	12
ASSLRERADTQY	TRBV4-1	12
ASSKTGNTDTQY	TRBV19	12
ASRQLDRNYYGYT	TRBV28	13
ASSILVWETQY	TRBV12-3/TRBV12-4	11
ASSLYSGKLF	TRBV28	10
ASSEVKGTGGGNSPLH	TRBV6-1	16
ASSLELRNTGELF	TRBV7-2	13
ASSLGLAGVEQY	TRBV7-2	12
ASSREGLAGETQY	TRBV6-2/TRBV6-3	13
ASSFRSPGGPYEQY	TRBV5-6	14
ASSLSGTGEAKNIQY	TRBV28	15
ASSLTGTETLRGYT	TRBV14	14
ASQGKAGWSYEQY	TRBV19	13
ASRGSRDEKLF	TRBV6-6	11
ASSQNRVGSYEQY	TRBV6-2/TRBV6-3	13
ASSFGNRVGYT	TRBV7-9	11
ASSLIHPGLAGGPKSKTQY	TRBV7-7	19
ASSASYAGINQETQY	TRBV18	15
ASSEADTSSTDTQY	TRBV6-1	14